A selection of T cell receptor beta chains follows, all from one sample in a study of early T cells in non-severe SARS-CoV-2 infection. TCRdb reprocessed the 5' RACE reads with MiXCR, giving one entry per CDR3 protein. This table holds around 47,000 distinct CDR3 sequences, under 14% found once. Sequencing was done on a sample of whole blood. Receptors originate from an adult who was a healthcare worker with PCR-confirmed SARS-CoV-2 infection or an uninfected control (not recorded which). The CDR3 runs from the conserved cysteine through the conserved F or W. The order of the fields is J gene, D gene, clone size, V gene, CDR3 DNA, CDR3 protein. D genes are given only for firm matches. Rows give clone size only sometimes, using once, few, many, or a class for an expanded clone.

TRBJ1-1 | - | few | TRBV5-1 | TGCGCCAGCCCCCCGACAGACGCCCGAGCTTTCTTT | CASPPTDARAFF
TRBJ1-3 | - | many | TRBV11-2 | TGTGCCAGCAGCACAGGACAGCACTCTGGAAACACCATATATTTT | CASSTGQHSGNTIYF
TRBJ1-4 | TRBD1 | many | TRBV7-9 | TGTGCCAGCAGCATATGGACAGGGACAGAAGAAAAACTGTTTTTT | CASSIWTGTEEKLFF
TRBJ1-6 | - | many | TRBV28 | TGTGCCAGCAGCCTCCTCCAAGGCCCCCTCCACTTT | CASSLLQGPLHF
TRBJ1-5 | - | many | TRBV3-1 | TGTGCCAGCAGCCAAGACTTAACAGAACATCAGCCCCAGCATTTT | CASSQDLTEHQPQHF
TRBJ1-3 | - | few | TRBV6-5 | TGTGCCAGCAGGCTTTCCGGCCACTCTGGAAACACCATATATTTT | CASRLSGHSGNTIYF
TRBJ2-6 | - | many | TRBV12-3/TRBV12-4 | TGTGCCAGCAGTTTAGGGAGCAGGGCCAACGTCCTGACTTTC | CASSLGSRANVLTF
TRBJ2-7 | TRBD2 | many | TRBV18 | TGTGCCAGCTCACCATCGGCGGGAGCGAGTACATCTAAGCAGTACTTC | CASSPSAGASTSKQYF
TRBJ2-6 | - | few | TRBV7-2 | TGTGCCAGCAGCAACCAGCTTACTGGGGCCAACGTCCTGACTTTC | CASSNQLTGANVLTF
TRBJ1-5 | - | few | TRBV5-5 | TGTGCCAGCAGCTCCGGACCGGGGAGGAATCAGCCCCAGCATTTT | CASSSGPGRNQPQHF
TRBJ2-7 | TRBD1 | many | TRBV7-9 | TGTGCCAGCAGCGGAGGGACAGGGTTGTACGAGCAGTACTTC | CASSGGTGLYEQYF
TRBJ1-2 | - | few | TRBV29-1 | TGCAGCGTTGAAGATCGCCCGGGTGGCTACACCTTC | CSVEDRPGGYTF
TRBJ2-1 | - | - | TRBV25-1 | TGTGCCGGCAGGTCCGGAAGCTCCTACAATGAGCAGTTCTTC | CAGRSGSSYNEQFF
TRBJ2-7 | - | few | TRBV15 | TGTGCCACCAGCAGAGATTATGGGGTCTACGAGCAGTACTTC | CATSRDYGVYEQYF
TRBJ2-1 | - | many | TRBV29-1 | TGCAGCGTTTACGGACATACCTTGTACAATGAGCAGTTCTTC | CSVYGHTLYNEQFF